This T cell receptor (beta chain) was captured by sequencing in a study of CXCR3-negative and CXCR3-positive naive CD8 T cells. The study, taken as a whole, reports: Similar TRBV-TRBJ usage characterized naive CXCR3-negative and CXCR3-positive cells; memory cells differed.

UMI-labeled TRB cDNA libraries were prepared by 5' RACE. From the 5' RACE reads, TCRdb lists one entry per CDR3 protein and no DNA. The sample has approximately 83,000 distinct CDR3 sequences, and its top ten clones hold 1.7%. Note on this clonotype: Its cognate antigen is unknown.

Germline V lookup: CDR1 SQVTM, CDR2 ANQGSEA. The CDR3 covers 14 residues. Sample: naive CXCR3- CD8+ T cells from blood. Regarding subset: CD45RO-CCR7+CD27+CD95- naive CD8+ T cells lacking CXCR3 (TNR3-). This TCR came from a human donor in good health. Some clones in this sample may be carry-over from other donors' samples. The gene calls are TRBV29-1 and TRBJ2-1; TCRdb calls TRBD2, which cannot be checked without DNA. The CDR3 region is CSVLGLGGRDEQFF.